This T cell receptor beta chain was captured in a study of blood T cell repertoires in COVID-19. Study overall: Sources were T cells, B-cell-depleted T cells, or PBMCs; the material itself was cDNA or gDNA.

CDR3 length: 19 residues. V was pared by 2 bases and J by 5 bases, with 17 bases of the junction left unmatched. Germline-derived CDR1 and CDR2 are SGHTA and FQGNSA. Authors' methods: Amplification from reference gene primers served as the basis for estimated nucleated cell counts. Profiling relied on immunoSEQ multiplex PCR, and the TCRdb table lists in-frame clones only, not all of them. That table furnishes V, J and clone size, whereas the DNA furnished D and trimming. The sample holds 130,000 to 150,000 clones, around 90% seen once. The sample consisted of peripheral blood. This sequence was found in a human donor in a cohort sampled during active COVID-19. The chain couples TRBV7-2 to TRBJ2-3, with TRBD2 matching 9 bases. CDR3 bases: TGTGCCAGCAGCTTATGGGTTGTAGTAGCGGGGGCTTCGGGAGATACGCAGTATTTT. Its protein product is CASSLWVVVAGASGDTQYF.